These 19 T cell receptor beta chains were all obtained from the same sample, sequenced in a study of Graves' ophthalmopathy and Graves' hyperthyroidism. Using RNA transcripts, the TCR beta CDR3 regions were amplified. Scientists carried out first-round RT-PCR using HTBI primers and then a second-round multiplex PCR. A single record per CDR3 protein comes from TCRdb applying MiXCR to the multiplex PCR reads. The table includes a few hundred thousand distinct CDR3 sequences, around a fifth detected once. What was sequenced was peripheral blood. The receptors shown here come from a woman between 18 and 30 years old with stable Graves' hyperthyroidism.

This clonotype was detected only a few times. The chain links TRBV20-1 to TRBJ2-7, with D maybe TRBD2 (6 bases). Trimming shortened V by 5 bases and J by 5 bases, and 16 bases separated the two germline ends. Germline V gene data show CDR1 as DFQATT and CDR2 as SNEGSKA (reference sequence). The CDR3 extends over 13 amino acids. CDR3 nucleotide sequence: TGCAGTGCTCCGACGACTAGTCCGCACGAGCAGTACTTC. Translation gives CSAPTTSPHEQYF.

The chain employs TRBV7-8 and TRBJ2-7; the D is unclear. The germline V gene encodes CDR1 SGHVS and CDR2 FQNEAQ. The CDR3 contains 13 residues. V shed 0 bases and J shed 2 bases, with 5 bases lying between them. CDR3 sequence: CASSLARPYEQYF. The CDR3 bases are TGTGCCAGCAGCTTAGCGCGCCCCTACGAGCAGTACTTC. Supplemented by reference TRBV7-8 and TRBJ2-7, the full variable domain reads GAGVSQSPRYKVAKRGQDVALRCDPISGHVSLFWYQQALGQGPEFLTYFQNEAQLDKSGLPSDRFFAERPEGSVSTLKIQRTQQEDSAVYLCASSLARPYEQYFGPGTRLTVT.

Only one count was recorded for this clonotype. The chain links TRBV27 to TRBJ2-7; 7 nucleotides line up with TRBD2. CDR3 size: 16 residues. V lost 5 bases, J lost 1 base, and 11 bases stayed unmatched. Germline CDR1 and CDR2: MNHEY and SMNVEV (reference sequence). The CDR3 bases are TGTGCCAGCAGTGGATGGGTAGCGGGTGTTTCCTACGAGCAGTACTTC. The encoded protein is CASSGWVAGVSYEQYF.

This clonotype was seen many times. V gene TRBV29-1 combines with J gene TRBJ1-5; D remains unclear. This CDR3 is built from 16 residues. V lost 4 bases and J 0 bases, leaving 16 bases between the germline ends. Germline values: CDR1 SQVTM, CDR2 ANQGSEA. The CDR3, as DNA: TGCAGCGTTGCCGTCTCCCCCACCTATAGCAATCAGCCCCAGCATTTT. Translation: CSVAVSPTYSNQPQHF.

This clonotype was found many times. This chain joins TRBV10-3 and TRBJ1-3; D uncertain. Germline V CDR1 and CDR2: ENHRY, SYGVKD. The CDR3 covers 12 residues. Deletions cut 11 bases from V and 0 bases from J, with 8 bases between. CDR3 DNA sequence: TGTGCCGTGGGGAGCTCTGGAAACACCATATATTTT. It specifies CAVGSSGNTIYF.

This clonotype showed up many times. The J gene is TRBJ2-7, the V gene TRBV7-8; 8 bases are a match to TRBD2. This CDR3 region has 15 residues. V shed 5 bases and J 3 bases; nucleotides not matched to a gene: 9. Germline V CDR1 and CDR2: SGHVS, FQNEAQ. The CDR3 region is CASSPRIAGFYEQYF. The CDR3 nucleotides read TGTGCCAGCAGCCCGCGAATAGCGGGATTCTACGAGCAGTACTTC.

The chain links TRBV11-2 to TRBJ2-7, with 10 positions matching TRBD2. The CDR3 extends over 15 amino acids. Germline V lookup: CDR1 SGHAT, CDR2 FQNNGV. V lost 2 bases, J lost 2 bases, and 3 bases stayed unmatched. CDR3 sequence (DNA): TGTGCCAGCAGCTTAATTGGGACTAGCGCCTACGAGCAGTACTTC. It specifies CASSLIGTSAYEQYF.

This clonotype has only a few counts. The chain joins TRBV30 to TRBJ2-2; D possibly matches TRBD1 or TRBD2 (6 bases each). Germline V CDR1 and CDR2: GTSNPN, SVGIG (reference sequence). The CDR3 totals 15 residues. V was pared by 0 bases and J by 3 bases, with 11 bases between. The CDR3 loop reads CAWSVLGGDTGELFF. The CDR3 DNA reads as TGTGCCTGGAGTGTACTCGGGGGCGACACCGGGGAGCTGTTTTTT.

At least ten counts were recorded for this clonotype. The chain employs TRBV20-1 and TRBJ2-2; no clear D. CDR1 DFQATT and CDR2 SNEGSKA come from the germline V gene (reference sequence). The CDR3 has 15 residues. V was clipped by 6 bases and J by 2 bases, with 16 bases between them. The CDR3 sequence: CSARPLDDNTGELFF. The DNA for the CDR3 is TGCAGTGCGAGACCGCTAGACGATAACACCGGGGAGCTGTTTTTT.

This clonotype was detected ten times or more. This chain connects TRBV4-2 to TRBJ1-2; 12 bases map to TRBD1. The length of the CDR3 is 15 residues. Trimming removed 5 bases from V and 7 bases from J; junction bases left unmatched: 8. The germline gives CDR1 LGHNA, CDR2 YNFKEQ. CDR3 protein: CASSYPGQGAFGYTF. In DNA form, the CDR3 reads TGTGCCAGCAGCTACCCGGGACAGGGGGCTTTTGGCTACACCTTC.

This clonotype was counted at least ten times. The chain has TRBV13 and TRBJ2-5; 7 nucleotides line up with TRBD1. The CDR3 is 14 amino acids. The ends lost 4 bases at V and 2 bases at J; junction bases unmatched: 4. The germline gives CDR1 PRHDT, CDR2 FYEKMQ (reference sequence). CDR3 loop: CASSSGQDQETQYF. DNA of the CDR3: TGTGCCAGCAGCTCAGGACAGGATCAAGAGACCCAGTACTTC.

As to this clonotype: A much larger clone is a single base away; this may be a read error. J is TRBJ2-5 and V is TRBV5-1, with D perhaps TRBD2 (6 bases). Germline V gene lookup returns CDR1 SGHRS and CDR2 YFSETQ. This CDR3 contains 17 residues. This chain's CDR3 is CASSSGGTGMFQETKYF. CDR3 sequence (DNA): TGCGCCAGCAGCTCGGGCGGGACGGGGATGTTCCAAGAGACCAAGTACTTC.

This chain uses TRBV12-3 or TRBV12-4 with TRBJ2-7, with unresolved D. V shed 5 bases and J shed 1 base, with 18 bases lying between them. The CDR3 loop spans 16 amino acids. CDR3 sequence (DNA): TGTGCCAGCAGTGAATGGATTACGAGATTTTCCTACGAGCAGTACTTC. As protein: CASSEWITRFSYEQYF.

The rearrangement joins TRBV2 to TRBJ2-2; D tentatively reads TRBD1 or TRBD2 (5 bases each). CDR1 SNHLY and CDR2 FYNNEI come from the germline V gene. V was clipped by 7 bases and J by 5 bases, with 11 bases between them. The CDR3 covers 13 residues. Here the CDR3 reads CASKRDRTGELFF. The CDR3 DNA follows: TGTGCCAGCAAAAGGGACCGAACCGGGGAGCTGTTTTTT. Supplemented by reference TRBV2 and TRBJ2-2, the full variable domain reads EPEVTQTPSHQVTQMGQEVILRCVPISNHLYFYWYRQILGQKVEFLVSFYNNEISEKSEIFDDQFSVERPDGSNFTLKIRSTKLEDSAMYFCASKRDRTGELFFGEGSRLTVL.

As to this clonotype: A much larger clone differs from this one at a single base, so this may be a read error. The rearrangement uses TRBV20-1 and TRBJ2-5; 8 bases match TRBD2. The germline CDR1 and CDR2 sequences are DFQATT and SNEGSKA (reference sequence). The CDR3 length is 14 residues. The CDR3 DNA reads TGCAGTGCACCCCCAGCGGGAGACGGAGAGACCAAGTACTTC. Its protein product is CSAPPAGDGETKYF.

The chain carries TRBV6-1 and TRBJ2-7; D uncertain. The germline V gene has CDR1 MNHNS and CDR2 SASEGT. Trimming took 1 base from V and 2 from J, leaving 9 bases between them. The length of the CDR3 is 14 residues. The CDR3 here is CASSEETGPYEQYF. The CDR3 DNA follows: TGTGCCAGCAGTGAAGAAACGGGCCCCTACGAGCAGTACTTC.

DNA of the CDR3: TGTGCCAGCAGAGGGACGGGGATCAATCAGCCCCAGCATTTT. Translated, it gives CASRGTGINQPQHF. The V gene is TRBV6-1, the J gene TRBJ1-5, with TRBD1 as a possible D gene (5 bases). Germline V gives CDR1 MNHNS, CDR2 SASEGT. This CDR3 spans 14 amino acids. V lost 6 bases and J 3 bases, leaving 12 bases between the germline ends.

This clonotype was detected ten times or more. The chain has TRBV19 and TRBJ2-7; D not certain. The CDR3 consists of 14 residues. Germline V gives CDR1 LNHDA, CDR2 SQIVND (reference sequence). V was shortened by 5 bases and J by 2 bases, with 13 bases between the two germline ends. In DNA form, the CDR3 reads TGTGCCAGTAGTGGAAGCGCCGCCGCCTACGAGCAGTACTTC. Translated: CASSGSAAAYEQYF.

This clonotype was seen repeatedly, ten times or more. The rearrangement uses TRBV7-9 and TRBJ1-3; no clear D. The ends were cut back, 4 bases at V and 4 bases at J, with 14 bases in the middle. CDR1 SEHNR and CDR2 FQNEAQ come from the germline V gene (reference sequence). This CDR3 has 15 residues. CDR3 bases: TGTGCCAGCAGCTCCTGGGTTGGGAGAGGAAACACCATATATTTT. Amino acid sequence: CASSSWVGRGNTIYF.